This TCR beta chain was recorded in a study of blood T cell repertoires in COVID-19 (dated by TCRdb to the early 2020s). About the study as a whole: Samples from collaborators originated in the United States, Italy and Spain and spanned both the acute and convalescent phases of COVID-19. The dataset comprised deeply sampled blood TCRbeta repertoires from subjects exposed to, actively infected with, or recovered from COVID-19. Sample metadata almost always included a de-identified subject ID, COVID-19 status, age in years and sex. Where HLA class I and class II types were available, the types were taken from metadata supplied by the sample provider, not from assay-based typing. The material from the prospective study consisted of cDNA or gDNA derived from T cells, B-cell-depleted T cells, or PBMCs. Samples were obtained from the ongoing ImmuneRACE study (first 160 participants) and from over 1,000 subjects provided by 6 global collaborators. The repertoires were released in a freely available public database meant as a resource for research on the immune response to SARS-CoV-2.

TCRbeta CDR3 regions were amplified from genomic DNA using the immunoSEQ Assay, a bias-controlled multiplex PCR. The authors' analysis ran thus. Nucleated cell counts per sample were estimated from amplification of reference gene primers within the assay. To quantify the absolute abundance of each unique TCRbeta CDR3 rearrangement, sequence reads were collapsed and filtered. Productive Simpson clonality was computed per sample as the square root of Simpson's diversity index over productive rearrangements. TCRdb mirrors the immuneACCESS table, restricted to in-frame sequences. Some clones are absent from its copies; in checked studies, under half trace to an unresolved V gene, and the reason for the others is unknown. V, J and clone size are taken as reported in that table, and D and trimming were inferred from the DNA itself. The sample data list approximately 94,000 clones, and approximately 90% of these were observed just once. Clones ranked in the top ten supply around 2.1% of the sample.

The CDR3 sequence holds 13 residues, the cysteine and phenylalanine included. Left in the record is the CDR3 DNA by itself, 39 bases read in frame from the first base. V loses 1 base, J loses 7 bases, and the germline ends lie 8 bases apart. CDR1 and CDR2 are read off the germline V gene as LGHNT and FRNRAP. In regard to this clone: Its antigen remains undetermined. The sample holds no much larger clone one base away, and base qualities are not on file.

Study-level results and caveats: The amount of clinical and demographic metadata varied by source and participant and was provided uncurated.

Each collaborating institution followed its own protocols to collect whole blood in K2EDTA tubes. For TCRbeta analysis, collaborators shipped samples in one of three forms: frozen whole blood, isolated PBMCs, or DNA extracted from either of those sample types. Material: peripheral blood. This receptor was obtained from a middle-aged man with active COVID-19. The rearranged chain carries TRBV12-5 and TRBJ2-4; the best D guess is TRBD2, with 5 bases matching. In nucleotide form, the sequence is TGTGCTAGTGGTTTGGAGCCGGGGAACATTCAGTACTTC. Translation gives CASGLEPGNIQYF.